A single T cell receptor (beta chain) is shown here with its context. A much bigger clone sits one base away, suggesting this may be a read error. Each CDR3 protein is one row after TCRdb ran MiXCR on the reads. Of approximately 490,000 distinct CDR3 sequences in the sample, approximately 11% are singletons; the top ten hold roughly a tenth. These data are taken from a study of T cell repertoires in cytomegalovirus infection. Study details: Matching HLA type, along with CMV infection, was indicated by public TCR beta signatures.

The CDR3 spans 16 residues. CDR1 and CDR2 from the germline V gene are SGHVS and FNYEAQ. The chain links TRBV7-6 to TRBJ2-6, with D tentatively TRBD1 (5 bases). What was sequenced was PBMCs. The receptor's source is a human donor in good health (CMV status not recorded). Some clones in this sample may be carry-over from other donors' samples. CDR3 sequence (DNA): TGTGCCAGCAGCTTTAGCCTGAGCTCTGGGGCCAACGTCCTGAATTTC. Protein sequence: CASSFSLSSGANVLNF.